This TCR beta chain was recorded in a study of cytomegalovirus exposure and HLA in healthy donors. Broader study findings: Cytomegalovirus status, reportedly, was diagnosed with high specificity and sensitivity by the classifier.

In germline, CDR1 is LNHDA, CDR2 SQIVND (reference sequence). With V trimmed by 7 bases and J by 5 bases, 11 bases remained unmatched. The CDR3 is 15 amino acids. The PCR made use of 60 Vbeta and 13 Jbeta primers. Assay: immunoSEQ multiplex PCR; the TCRdb copy retains only in-frame clones and omits some. Found here are roughly 180,000 clones, about four fifths of them singletons; the top ten hold around 0.96%. It was healthy bone marrow donors who served as donors. Note on this clone: Its antigen is still unknown.

The sequence was collected from a man younger than 40 in good health and CMV-seronegative. The sample was PBMCs. The gene calls are TRBV19 and TRBJ2-1, with 7 bases that match TRBD2. The CDR3: CASTPNGRLDNEQFF. The CDR3 DNA sequence: TGTGCCAGTACCCCCAACGGGAGGCTCGACAATGAGCAGTTCTTC.